A selection of T cell receptor beta chains follows, all from one sample in a study of CD4+ T cells in melanoma. Assay used: immunoSEQ multiplex PCR; TCRdb lists only in-frame clones, some missing. The sample contains 140,000 or so clones, roughly 91% of which appear only once. The receptors here all came from a human donor with melanoma. The CDR3 runs from the conserved cysteine through the conserved F or W. The D gene is left open where the match is weak. The listing skips clone size in some rows; elsewhere it reads once, few, many or a size class.

J gene: TRBJ2-7
V gene: TRBV10-2
clone size: .
D gene: TRBD2
CDR3 protein: CASSDPSLAGGSEQYF
CDR3 DNA: TGCGCCAGCAGTGATCCCTCGCTAGCGGGGGGATCCGAGCAGTACTTC

J gene: TRBJ2-7
V gene: TRBV7-9
clone size: .
D gene: .
CDR3 protein: CASSGTGEQYF
CDR3 DNA: TGTGCCAGCAGCGGCACGGGCGAGCAGTACTTC

J gene: TRBJ2-5
V gene: TRBV7-2
clone size: .
D gene: TRBD2
CDR3 protein: CASSAGLAGGPRETQYF
CDR3 DNA: TGTGCCAGCAGCGCTGGACTAGCGGGGGGGCCGAGGGAGACCCAGTACTTC

J gene: TRBJ1-2
V gene: TRBV10-2
clone size: .
D gene: .
CDR3 protein: CASSLQGYGYTF
CDR3 DNA: TGCGCCAGCAGTTTACAGGGCTATGGCTACACCTTC

J gene: TRBJ2-2
V gene: TRBV7-2
clone size: .
D gene: .
CDR3 protein: CASSLALGSNTGELFF
CDR3 DNA: TGTGCCAGCAGCTTAGCGCTCGGGTCGAACACCGGGGAGCTGTTTTTT

J gene: TRBJ2-5
V gene: TRBV7-9
clone size: .
D gene: TRBD2
CDR3 protein: CASRTSGGLEETQYF
CDR3 DNA: TGTGCCAGCAGGACTAGCGGGGGGCTGGAAGAGACCCAGTACTTC

J gene: TRBJ2-1
V gene: TRBV5-5
clone size: .
D gene: TRBD2
CDR3 protein: CASSLDGGDVAWNEQFF
CDR3 DNA: TGTGCCAGCAGCTTGGATGGGGGGGACGTAGCCTGGAATGAGCAGTTCTTC

J gene: TRBJ2-2
V gene: TRBV2
clone size: .
D gene: .
CDR3 protein: CASHRDPPGGELFF
CDR3 DNA: TGTGCCAGCCATAGGGACCCCCCCGGTGGGGAGCTGTTTTTT

J gene: TRBJ2-7
V gene: TRBV6-1
clone size: once
D gene: .
CDR3 protein: CASMKSGSYEQYF
CDR3 DNA: TGTGCCAGCATGAAAAGCGGCTCCTACGAGCAGTACTTC

J gene: TRBJ1-4
V gene: TRBV6-5
clone size: .
D gene: .
CDR3 protein: CASSYGGGASREKLFF
CDR3 DNA: TGTGCCAGCAGTTACGGTGGGGGGGCCAGTCGGGAAAAACTGTTTTTT

J gene: TRBJ1-2
V gene: TRBV7-8
clone size: few
D gene: .
CDR3 protein: CASSYGTNYGYTF
CDR3 DNA: TGTGCCAGCAGCTATGGAACTAACTATGGCTACACCTTC

J gene: TRBJ2-3
V gene: TRBV11-3
clone size: .
D gene: .
CDR3 protein: CASSLKSSDPSTDTQYF
CDR3 DNA: TGTGCCAGCAGCCTAAAGTCCTCCGACCCTAGCACAGATACGCAGTATTTT

J gene: TRBJ2-2
V gene: TRBV7-2
clone size: .
D gene: .
CDR3 protein: CASSSELTTGELFF
CDR3 DNA: TGTGCCAGCAGCTCGGAGCTAACTACCGGGGAGCTGTTTTTT

J gene: TRBJ2-2
V gene: TRBV6-6
clone size: .
D gene: .
CDR3 protein: CASSSLQPGTGELFF
CDR3 DNA: TGTGCCAGCAGTTCCCTACAACCGGGCACCGGGGAGCTGTTTTTT

J gene: TRBJ1-1
V gene: TRBV6-5
clone size: once
D gene: .
CDR3 protein: CASKEGRGTEAFF
CDR3 DNA: TGTGCCAGCAAGGAGGGGCGGGGGACTGAAGCTTTCTTT

J gene: TRBJ1-1
V gene: TRBV4-2
clone size: .
D gene: .
CDR3 protein: CASSQVDRDVNTEAFF
CDR3 DNA: TGTGCCAGCAGCCAAGTCGACAGAGATGTGAACACTGAAGCTTTCTTT

J gene: TRBJ1-6
V gene: TRBV19
clone size: .
D gene: TRBD1
CDR3 protein: CASSTAGTGGLTLHF
CDR3 DNA: TGTGCCAGTAGTACCGCCGGGACAGGGGGTCTAACCCTCCACTTT

J gene: TRBJ1-6
V gene: TRBV30
clone size: .
D gene: .
CDR3 protein: CAWSVVRVSGHSPLHF
CDR3 DNA: TGTGCCTGGAGTGTAGTAAGAGTGAGCGGTCATTCACCCCTCCACTTT

J gene: TRBJ1-3
V gene: TRBV6-6
clone size: .
D gene: .
CDR3 protein: CASCQFSGNTIYF
CDR3 DNA: TGTGCCAGCTGTCAGTTCTCTGGAAACACCATATATTTT

J gene: TRBJ1-5
V gene: TRBV6-1
clone size: .
D gene: .
CDR3 protein: CASSGQSDQPQHF
CDR3 DNA: TGTGCCAGCAGCGGACAGAGCGATCAGCCCCAGCATTTT

J gene: TRBJ2-7
V gene: TRBV27
clone size: .
D gene: .
CDR3 protein: CASKALRPGYEQYF
CDR3 DNA: TGTGCCAGCAAGGCTCTACGCCCCGGCTACGAGCAGTACTTC

J gene: TRBJ1-2
V gene: TRBV2
clone size: .
D gene: .
CDR3 protein: CAGGGFSVLGGYTF
CDR3 DNA: TGTGCCGGGGGGGGATTTTCCGTTTTGGGAGGCTACACCTTC

J gene: TRBJ2-2
V gene: TRBV4-1
clone size: .
D gene: .
CDR3 protein: CASSLRTGQAAGELFF
CDR3 DNA: TGCGCCAGCAGCCTAAGGACTGGTCAGGCCGCCGGGGAGCTGTTTTTT

J gene: TRBJ1-2
V gene: TRBV7-9
clone size: .
D gene: .
CDR3 protein: CASKSGSAYGYTF
CDR3 DNA: TGTGCCAGCAAATCGGGGTCAGCCTATGGCTACACCTTC

J gene: TRBJ1-2
V gene: TRBV5-4
clone size: .
D gene: .
CDR3 protein: CASSLEGLGGGYTF
CDR3 DNA: TGTGCCAGCAGCTTGGAGGGCCTGGGGGGAGGCTACACCTTC

J gene: TRBJ1-3
V gene: TRBV2
clone size: .
D gene: TRBD1
CDR3 protein: CASGGTAPYSGNTIYF
CDR3 DNA: TGTGCCAGCGGGGGGACAGCCCCTTACTCTGGAAACACCATATATTTT

J gene: TRBJ2-7
V gene: TRBV29-1
clone size: .
D gene: .
CDR3 protein: CSVAGQAYEQYF
CDR3 DNA: TGCAGCGTAGCGGGACAGGCCTACGAGCAGTACTTC

J gene: TRBJ2-3
V gene: TRBV5-1
clone size: .
D gene: TRBD2
CDR3 protein: CASMSGGYTDTQYF
CDR3 DNA: TGCGCCAGCATGAGCGGGGGCTACACAGATACGCAGTATTTT

J gene: TRBJ1-3
V gene: TRBV5-6
clone size: .
D gene: .
CDR3 protein: CASRVRGTGNTIYF
CDR3 DNA: TGTGCCAGCAGGGTGAGGGGGACTGGAAACACCATATATTTT

J gene: TRBJ2-2
V gene: TRBV11-2
clone size: once
D gene: .
CDR3 protein: CASSFTGMVGELFF
CDR3 DNA: TGTGCCAGCAGCTTTACAGGGATGGTTGGAGAGCTGTTTTTT

J gene: TRBJ2-2
V gene: TRBV9
clone size: .
D gene: .
CDR3 protein: CASSADRTNTGELFF
CDR3 DNA: TGTGCCAGCAGCGCCGACAGGACGAACACCGGGGAGCTGTTTTTT

J gene: TRBJ2-7
V gene: TRBV7-2
clone size: .
D gene: TRBD2
CDR3 protein: CASSQQTGLAIYEQYF
CDR3 DNA: TGTGCCAGCAGCCAACAGACGGGACTAGCGATCTACGAGCAGTACTTC

J gene: TRBJ2-3
V gene: TRBV6-4
clone size: .
D gene: .
CDR3 protein: CASSRREGDTQYF
CDR3 DNA: TGTGCCAGCAGTCGCAGGGAAGGGGATACGCAGTATTTT

J gene: TRBJ2-3
V gene: TRBV18
clone size: .
D gene: TRBD1
CDR3 protein: CASQTGGTKTDTQYF
CDR3 DNA: TGTGCCAGCCAAACAGGGGGGACGAAGACAGATACGCAGTATTTT

J gene: TRBJ2-3
V gene: TRBV30
clone size: .
D gene: .
CDR3 protein: CACRGTDTQYF
CDR3 DNA: TGTGCCTGCCGGGGCACAGATACGCAGTATTTT

J gene: TRBJ2-1
V gene: TRBV18
clone size: .
D gene: TRBD2
CDR3 protein: CASSPREGYNEQFF
CDR3 DNA: TGTGCCAGCTCACCCAGGGAGGGCTACAATGAGCAGTTCTTC

J gene: TRBJ1-2
V gene: TRBV6-5
clone size: once
D gene: TRBD1
CDR3 protein: CASSGQGRNYGYTF
CDR3 DNA: TGTGCCAGCAGCGGACAGGGAAGGAACTATGGCTACACCTTC

J gene: TRBJ2-1
V gene: TRBV7-9
clone size: .
D gene: TRBD1
CDR3 protein: CASSFATGYNEQFF
CDR3 DNA: TGTGCCAGCAGCTTCGCGACAGGGTACAATGAGCAGTTCTTC

J gene: TRBJ2-1
V gene: TRBV7-3
clone size: .
D gene: TRBD2
CDR3 protein: CASSLLPSGGSYNEQFF
CDR3 DNA: TGTGCCAGCAGCTTGCTTCCTAGCGGGGGGTCCTACAATGAGCAGTTCTTC

J gene: TRBJ2-5
V gene: TRBV4-1
clone size: .
D gene: TRBD1
CDR3 protein: CASSQGQRETQYF
CDR3 DNA: TGCGCCAGCAGCCAGGGACAGAGGGAGACCCAGTACTTC

J gene: TRBJ1-3
V gene: TRBV7-2
clone size: .
D gene: .
CDR3 protein: CASSSRRGSGNTIYF
CDR3 DNA: TGTGCCAGCAGCTCCCGCCGGGGGTCGGGAAACACCATATATTTT

J gene: TRBJ2-2
V gene: TRBV5-1
clone size: once
D gene: .
CDR3 protein: CASSLRANGELFF
CDR3 DNA: TGCGCCAGCAGCTTGAGAGCGAACGGGGAGCTGTTTTTT

J gene: TRBJ1-2
V gene: TRBV14
clone size: .
D gene: TRBD1
CDR3 protein: CASSQDRTGGGYTF
CDR3 DNA: TGTGCCAGCAGCCAAGATCGGACAGGGGGGGGCTACACCTTC

J gene: TRBJ1-2
V gene: TRBV7-7
clone size: .
D gene: .
CDR3 protein: CASSHKTLRLNYGYTF
CDR3 DNA: TGTGCCAGCAGCCATAAAACCTTACGGTTGAACTATGGCTACACCTTC

J gene: TRBJ2-3
V gene: TRBV9
clone size: .
D gene: .
CDR3 protein: CASSVQTSTDTQYF
CDR3 DNA: TGTGCCAGCAGCGTCCAGACGAGCACAGATACGCAGTATTTT

J gene: TRBJ1-5
V gene: TRBV2
clone size: once
D gene: .
CDR3 protein: CASSELHGSGNQPQHF
CDR3 DNA: TGTGCCAGCAGTGAACTTCATGGATCCGGGAATCAGCCCCAGCATTTT

J gene: TRBJ2-3
V gene: TRBV7-2
clone size: .
D gene: TRBD2
CDR3 protein: CASSWRSGGADTQYF
CDR3 DNA: TGTGCCAGCAGCTGGCGTAGTGGGGGGGCAGATACGCAGTATTTT

J gene: TRBJ1-3
V gene: TRBV30
clone size: .
D gene: .
CDR3 protein: CACRSGNTIYF
CDR3 DNA: TGTGCCTGCCGTTCTGGAAACACCATATATTTT

J gene: TRBJ1-5
V gene: TRBV19
clone size: .
D gene: .
CDR3 protein: CASSKTRSSNQPQHF
CDR3 DNA: TGTGCCAGTAGTAAAACACGCTCTTCAAATCAGCCCCAGCATTTT

J gene: TRBJ2-3
V gene: TRBV2
clone size: once
D gene: TRBD2
CDR3 protein: CASSGPLAGVADTQYF
CDR3 DNA: TGTGCCAGCAGTGGCCCTCTAGCGGGGGTAGCAGATACGCAGTATTTT

J gene: TRBJ1-2
V gene: TRBV7-9
clone size: .
D gene: TRBD1
CDR3 protein: CASSFTGGAGYTF
CDR3 DNA: TGTGCCAGCAGCTTCACAGGGGGCGCGGGCTACACCTTC

J gene: TRBJ1-2
V gene: TRBV19
clone size: .
D gene: .
CDR3 protein: CASSLTGLSGYTF
CDR3 DNA: TGTGCCAGTAGTCTCACAGGGTTAAGCGGCTACACCTTC

J gene: TRBJ2-7
V gene: TRBV7-8
clone size: .
D gene: TRBD1
CDR3 protein: CASSPDRGGEQYF
CDR3 DNA: TGTGCCAGCAGCCCAGACAGGGGGGGGGAGCAGTACTTC

J gene: TRBJ1-2
V gene: TRBV19
clone size: once
D gene: .
CDR3 protein: CASLGVQGDSYGYTF
CDR3 DNA: TGTGCCAGCTTAGGAGTACAGGGTGACAGCTATGGCTACACCTTC

J gene: TRBJ2-7
V gene: TRBV11-2
clone size: .
D gene: .
CDR3 protein: CASSRDRTYEQYF
CDR3 DNA: TGTGCCAGCAGCCGCGACAGAACCTACGAGCAGTACTTC

J gene: TRBJ2-7
V gene: TRBV12-2
clone size: .
D gene: .
CDR3 protein: CASRLGLAGLNEQYF
CDR3 DNA: TGTGCAAGTCGCCTCGGACTAGCGGGGTTGAACGAGCAGTACTTC

J gene: TRBJ2-5
V gene: TRBV20-1
clone size: .
D gene: .
CDR3 protein: CSARVGGTQYF
CDR3 DNA: TGCAGTGCTAGAGTCGGGGGGACCCAGTACTTC